This T cell receptor (beta chain) was identified in a study of OX40 agonist ivuxolimab in advanced cancers. Study overall: Patients were treated with ivuxolimab, an agonistic anti-OX40 (CD134) antibody. Three patients showed partial responses: one hepatocellular carcinoma and two cutaneous melanoma cases. Notes on the study in general: Among the lowest peripheral clonal expansion occurred in 0.1-3.0 mg/kg partial responders. Both CD4+ and CD8+ T cell populations in blood had undergone clonal expansion by week 6 at 0.1 to 3.0 mg/kg.

By share of the sample, this clone is medium-sized. The target antigen is unknown. Assay: immunoSEQ multiplex PCR; the TCRdb copy retains only in-frame clones and omits some. This sample has tens of thousands of clones, with 80% to 95% found just once. This receptor was taken from an adult with an advanced solid tumor such as melanoma, head and neck, liver or kidney cancer. The specimen comprised CD4+ or CD8+ T cells sorted from blood, sampled in a trial of the OX40 agonist ivuxolimab.

CDR3 region: CASTAGGGYGEQYF. DNA of the CDR3: TGCGCCAGCACGGCTGGGGGAGGTTACGGCGAGCAGTACTTC. V is TRBV5-1 and J is TRBJ2-7, with a weak D call TRBD2 (6 bases). CDR3 length: 14 amino acids. Germline assignment: CDR1 SGHRS and CDR2 YFSETQ. The germline V and J ends were trimmed by 6 bases and 6 bases, with 19 bases remaining between them.